Listed here is a single TCR beta chain. The antigen is not known. These data are taken from a study of somatic mutations in cytotoxic T cells in rheumatoid arthritis. Study-level background: Including V beta1+ cells that were sequenced for TCRB, some T-cell populations stained with V beta antibodies were flow-sorted at nearly 100% purity. Notes on the study in general: Rheumatoid arthritis patients, but not healthy controls, exhibited increasing CD8+ clonality with age. Of about 60 patients, 7 to 9 had a largest CD8+ clone that exceeded 20% of CD8+ cells. Slight underrepresentation of TRBV07 in rheumatoid arthritis patients was not adjusted for multiple comparisons.

The assay was immunoSEQ multiplex PCR, and TCRdb's table has in-frame clones only and misses some. The sample lists fewer than 14,000 clones, roughly 85% occurring once. Germline V gene lookup returns CDR1 MNHNY and CDR2 SVGAGI (reference sequence). This CDR3 spans 14 amino acids. With 1 base removed from V and 4 bases from J, the gap between germline ends came to 11 bases. V and J are TRBV6-6 and TRBJ2-7; perhaps TRBD1 as D (6 bases). Sequenced sample: CD8+ T cells sorted from blood. The source of this sequence is an adult with rheumatoid arthritis. The CDR3 DNA reads TGTGCCAGCAGTTACTACCAACAGGGATACGAGCAGTACTTC. Translated: CASSYYQQGYEQYF.